Given below is one T cell receptor beta chain in context. The table came from immunoSEQ multiplex PCR; TCRdb's copy has only in-frame clones and leaves some out. Here the sample spans more than 60,000 clones, 86% being singletons. The sample belongs to a study of OX40 agonist ivuxolimab in advanced cancers. Turning to the study itself: Patients' therapy was ivuxolimab, an antibody that acts as an agonist of OX40 (CD134). Those enrolled were approximately 87% male, with a mean age of around 60 years and ages from roughly 23 to 79. Prior therapy, whether anti-PD-1, anti-PD-L1 or anti-CTLA-4, was allowed, and more than 35% had some.

The cohort excluded patients with autoimmune disease history or systemic immunosuppression. CDR3 size: 18 residues. With 3 bases clipped from V and 2 bases from J, the junction kept 12 bases outside the gene matches. Per germline, CDR1 SGHDN and CDR2 FVKESK. The chain has TRBV14 and TRBJ1-2; 10 nucleotides match TRBD1. The TCR originated in an adult with an advanced solid tumor such as melanoma, head and neck, liver or kidney cancer. Material: CD4+ or CD8+ T cells sorted from blood, obtained in a trial of the OX40 agonist ivuxolimab. The CDR3 DNA sequence: TGTGCCAGCAGCCACCAACGCGGGGTGACAGGGGGCAACTATGGCTACACCTTC. It encodes CASSHQRGVTGGNYGYTF.